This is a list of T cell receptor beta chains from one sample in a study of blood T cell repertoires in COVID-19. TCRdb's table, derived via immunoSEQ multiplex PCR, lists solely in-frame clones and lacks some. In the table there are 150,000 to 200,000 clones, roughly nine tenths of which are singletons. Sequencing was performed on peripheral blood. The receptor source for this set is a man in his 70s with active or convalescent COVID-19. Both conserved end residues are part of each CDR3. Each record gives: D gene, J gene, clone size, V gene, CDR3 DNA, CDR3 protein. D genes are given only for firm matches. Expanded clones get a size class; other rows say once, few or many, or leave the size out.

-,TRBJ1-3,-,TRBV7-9,TGTGCCAGCAGCAGATCAGTCAGGAACACCATATATTTT,CASSRSVRNTIYF
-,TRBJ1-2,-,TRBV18,TGTGCCAGCTCACCATTCGGGCAGGGTCTTAACTATGGCTACACCTTC,CASSPFGQGLNYGYTF
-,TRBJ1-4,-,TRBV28,TGTGCCAGCCGCCGCCAGACAACTAATGAAAAACTGTTTTTT,CASRRQTTNEKLFF
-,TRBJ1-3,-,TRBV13,TGTGCCAGCAGCGTGAGGTCGCAACTTGCTGGAAACACCATATATTTT,CASSVRSQLAGNTIYF
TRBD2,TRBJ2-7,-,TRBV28,TGTGCCAGCAGCCAAGGACTAGCGGGAGTCTACGAGCAGTACTTC,CASSQGLAGVYEQYF
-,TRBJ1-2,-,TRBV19,TGTGCCAGTAGTGAGGACAGAAACTATGGCTACACCTTC,CASSEDRNYGYTF
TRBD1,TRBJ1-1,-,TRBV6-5,TGTGCCAGCAGTCGGGACAGGATGAACACTGAAGCTTTCTTT,CASSRDRMNTEAFF
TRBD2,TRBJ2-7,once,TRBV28,TGTGCCAGCAGTTCCGCGGGGGGGGAGCAGTACTTC,CASSSAGGEQYF
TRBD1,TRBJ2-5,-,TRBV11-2,TGTGCCAGCAGCCCCTTCCGGGACAGGATCGGAGAGACCCAGTACTTC,CASSPFRDRIGETQYF
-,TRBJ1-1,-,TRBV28,TGTGCCAGCAGTGACAGACTCACTGAAGCTTTCTTT,CASSDRLTEAFF
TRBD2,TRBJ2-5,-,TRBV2,TGTGCCAGCAGGGGACTAGCCCCTCCGGGGACCCAGTACTTC,CASRGLAPPGTQYF
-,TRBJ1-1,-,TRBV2,TGTGCCAGCAGTGTGGGCATGAACACTGAAGCTTTCTTT,CASSVGMNTEAFF
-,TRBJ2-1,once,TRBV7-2,TGTGCCAGCAGCGTCACTATCGGCAATGAGCAGTTCTTC,CASSVTIGNEQFF
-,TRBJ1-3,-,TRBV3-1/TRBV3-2,TGTGCCAGCAGCCTTACAGGGGGAAACACCATATATTTT,CASSLTGGNTIYF
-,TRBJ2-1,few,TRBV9,TGTGCCAGCAGCGTAGAAGGGGACTCCTACAATGAGCAGTTCTTC,CASSVEGDSYNEQFF
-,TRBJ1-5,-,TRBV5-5,TGTGCCAGCAGCCCCGACGGGATGAATCAGCCCCAGCATTTT,CASSPDGMNQPQHF
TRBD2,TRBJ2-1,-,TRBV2,TGTGCCAGCAGTGGGACTAGCGGGGTCTACAATGAGCAGTTCTTC,CASSGTSGVYNEQFF
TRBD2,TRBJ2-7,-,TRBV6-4,TGTGCCAGCAGTGACTCGTTCGCACTAGCGAACGAGCAGTACTTC,CASSDSFALANEQYF
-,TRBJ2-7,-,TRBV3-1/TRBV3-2,TGTGCCAGCAGCCTGCGGGGACAGAACTACGAGCAGTACTTC,CASSLRGQNYEQYF
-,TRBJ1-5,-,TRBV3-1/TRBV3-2,TGTGCCAGCAGCCCGGGGGGAGTGGACAATCAGCCCCAGCATTTT,CASSPGGVDNQPQHF
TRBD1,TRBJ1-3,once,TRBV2,TGTGCCAGCAGTGAAACGGGACAGGGATTGGGCTCTGGAAACACCATATATTTT,CASSETGQGLGSGNTIYF
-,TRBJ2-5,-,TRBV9,TGTGCCAGCAGCGTCGGGCTGAGGGGGGAGACCCAGTACTTC,CASSVGLRGETQYF
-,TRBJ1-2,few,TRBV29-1,TGCAGCGTCCTCTCGACAGACTATGGCTACACCTTC,CSVLSTDYGYTF
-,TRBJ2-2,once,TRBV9,TGTGCCAGCAGCGTATCACCAGTGGTCGGGGAGCTGTTTTTT,CASSVSPVVGELFF
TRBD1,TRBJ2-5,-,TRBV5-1,TGCGCCAGCAGCTCTACAGGGGCACTGCCCCAAGAGACCCAGTACTTC,CASSSTGALPQETQYF
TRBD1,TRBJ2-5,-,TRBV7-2,TGTGCCAGCAGCTTATACAGGGGGCAGGAGACCCAGTACTTC,CASSLYRGQETQYF
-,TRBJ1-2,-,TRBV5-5,TGTGCCAGCAGCTTGGGACAGCCTAACTATGGCTACACCTTC,CASSLGQPNYGYTF
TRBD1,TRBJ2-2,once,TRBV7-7,TGTGCTAGCAGCTTCAGGGGGCGGAACACCGGGGAGCTGTTTTTT,CASSFRGRNTGELFF
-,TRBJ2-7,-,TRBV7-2,TGTGCCAGCAGCTTAGGATTACCCCAGGACTTCCTCCCCTACGAGCAGTACTTC,CASSLGLPQDFLPYEQYF
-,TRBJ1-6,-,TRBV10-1,TGCGCCAGCAGTGACAGTAATTCACCCCTCCACTTT,CASSDSNSPLHF
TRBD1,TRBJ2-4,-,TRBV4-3,TGCGCCAGCAGCCAAGCTCTATCCCGGGACAGGGTAAAAGCCAAAAACATTCAGTACTTC,CASSQALSRDRVKAKNIQYF
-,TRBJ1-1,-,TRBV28,TGTGCCAGCAGTTTAGGTGACTGGACGGCCGGGGTAGCTTTCTTT,CASSLGDWTAGVAFF
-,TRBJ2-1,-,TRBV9,TGTGCCTCCCAACCGGGACTGGTAAACAATGAGCAGTTCTTC,CASQPGLVNNEQFF
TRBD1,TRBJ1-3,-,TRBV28,TGTGCCAGCAGTCCTGGGACAGCAGGAAACACCATATATTTT,CASSPGTAGNTIYF
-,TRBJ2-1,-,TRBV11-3,TGTGCCAGCAGCTTACCCCCCCACTGCCCAAGATACAATGAGCAGTTCTTC,CASSLPPHCPRYNEQFF
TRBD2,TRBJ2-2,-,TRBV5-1,TGCGCCAGCAGCTTGGGCGGGACTAGTTTTGGCGGGGAGCTGTTTTTT,CASSLGGTSFGGELFF
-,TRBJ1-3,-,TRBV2,TGTGCCAGCAGTGAAATGTCGGGTACTGGAAACACCATATATTTT,CASSEMSGTGNTIYF